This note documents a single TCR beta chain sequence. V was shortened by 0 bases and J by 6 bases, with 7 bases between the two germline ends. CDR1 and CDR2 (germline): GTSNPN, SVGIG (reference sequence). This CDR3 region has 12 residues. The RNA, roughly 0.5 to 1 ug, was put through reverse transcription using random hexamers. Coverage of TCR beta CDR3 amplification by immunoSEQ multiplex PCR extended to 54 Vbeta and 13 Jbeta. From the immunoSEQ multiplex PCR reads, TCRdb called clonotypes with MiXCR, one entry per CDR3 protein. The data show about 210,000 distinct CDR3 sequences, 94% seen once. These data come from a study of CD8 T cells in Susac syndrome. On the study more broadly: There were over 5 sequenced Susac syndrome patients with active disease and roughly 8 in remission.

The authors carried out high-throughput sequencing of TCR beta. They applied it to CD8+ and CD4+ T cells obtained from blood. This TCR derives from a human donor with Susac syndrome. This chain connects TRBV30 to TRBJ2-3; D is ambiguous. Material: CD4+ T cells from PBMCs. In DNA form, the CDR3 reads TGTGCCTGGAGTGTCAGTGGGGATACGCAGTATTTT. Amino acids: CAWSVSGDTQYF.